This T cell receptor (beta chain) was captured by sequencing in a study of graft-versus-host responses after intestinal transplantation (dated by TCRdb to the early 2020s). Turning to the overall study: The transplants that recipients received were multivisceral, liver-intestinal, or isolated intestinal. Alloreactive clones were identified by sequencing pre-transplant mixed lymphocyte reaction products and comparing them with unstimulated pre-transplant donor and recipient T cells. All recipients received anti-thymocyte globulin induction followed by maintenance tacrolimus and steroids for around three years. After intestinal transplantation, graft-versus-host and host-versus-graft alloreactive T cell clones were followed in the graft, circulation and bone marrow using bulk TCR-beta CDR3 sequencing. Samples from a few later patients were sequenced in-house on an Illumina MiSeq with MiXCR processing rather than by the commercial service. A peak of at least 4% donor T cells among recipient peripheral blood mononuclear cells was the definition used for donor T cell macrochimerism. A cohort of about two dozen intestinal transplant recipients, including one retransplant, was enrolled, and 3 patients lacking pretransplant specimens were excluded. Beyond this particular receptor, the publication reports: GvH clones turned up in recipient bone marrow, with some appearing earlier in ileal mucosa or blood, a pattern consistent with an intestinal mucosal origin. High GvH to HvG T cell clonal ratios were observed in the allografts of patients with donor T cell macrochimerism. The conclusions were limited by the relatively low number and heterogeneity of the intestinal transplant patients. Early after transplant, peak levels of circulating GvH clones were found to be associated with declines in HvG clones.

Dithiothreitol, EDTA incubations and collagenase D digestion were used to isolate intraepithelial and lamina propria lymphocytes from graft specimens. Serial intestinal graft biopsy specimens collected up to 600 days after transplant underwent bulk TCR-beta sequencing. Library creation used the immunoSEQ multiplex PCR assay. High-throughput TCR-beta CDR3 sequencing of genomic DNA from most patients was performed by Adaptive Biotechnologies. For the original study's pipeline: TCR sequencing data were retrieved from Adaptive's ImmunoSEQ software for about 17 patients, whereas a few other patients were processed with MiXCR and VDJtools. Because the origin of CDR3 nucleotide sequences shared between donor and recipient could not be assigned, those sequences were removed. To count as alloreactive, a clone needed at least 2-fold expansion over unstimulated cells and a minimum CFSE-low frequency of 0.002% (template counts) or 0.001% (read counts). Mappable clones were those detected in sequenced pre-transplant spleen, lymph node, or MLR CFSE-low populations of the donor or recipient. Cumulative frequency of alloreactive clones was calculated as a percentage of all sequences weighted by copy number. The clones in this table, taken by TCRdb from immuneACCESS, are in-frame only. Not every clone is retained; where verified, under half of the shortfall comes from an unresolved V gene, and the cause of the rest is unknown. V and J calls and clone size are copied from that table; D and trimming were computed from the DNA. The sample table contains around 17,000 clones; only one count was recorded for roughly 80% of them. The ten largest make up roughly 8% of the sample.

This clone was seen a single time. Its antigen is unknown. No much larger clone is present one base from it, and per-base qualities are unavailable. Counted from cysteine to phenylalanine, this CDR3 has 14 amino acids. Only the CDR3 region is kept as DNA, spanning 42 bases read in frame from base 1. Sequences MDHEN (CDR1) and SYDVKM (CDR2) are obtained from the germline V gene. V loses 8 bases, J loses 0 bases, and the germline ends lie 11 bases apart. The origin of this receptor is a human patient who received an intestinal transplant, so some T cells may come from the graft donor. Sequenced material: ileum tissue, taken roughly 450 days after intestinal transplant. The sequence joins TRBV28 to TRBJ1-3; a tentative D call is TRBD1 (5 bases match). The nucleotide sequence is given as TGTGCCAGCCATGGGGGAAGCTCTGGAAACACCATATATTTT. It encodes CASHGGSSGNTIYF.